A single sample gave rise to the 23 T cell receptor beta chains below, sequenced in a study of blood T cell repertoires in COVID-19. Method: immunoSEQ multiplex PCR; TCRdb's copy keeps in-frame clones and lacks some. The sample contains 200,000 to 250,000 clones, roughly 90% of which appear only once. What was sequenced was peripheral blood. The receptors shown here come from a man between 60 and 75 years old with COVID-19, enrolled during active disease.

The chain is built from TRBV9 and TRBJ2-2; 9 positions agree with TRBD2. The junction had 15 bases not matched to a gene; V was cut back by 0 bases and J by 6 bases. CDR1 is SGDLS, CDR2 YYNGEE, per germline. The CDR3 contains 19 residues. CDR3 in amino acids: CASSVDGSVRGGFAGELFF. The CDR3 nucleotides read TGTGCCAGCAGCGTAGACGGGAGTGTGCGGGGGGGCTTCGCCGGGGAGCTGTTTTTT.

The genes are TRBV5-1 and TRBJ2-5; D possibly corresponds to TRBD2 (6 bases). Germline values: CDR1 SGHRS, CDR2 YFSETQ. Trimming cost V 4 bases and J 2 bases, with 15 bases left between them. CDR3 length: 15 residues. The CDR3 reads CASSPVSGGQETQYF. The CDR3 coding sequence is TGCGCCAGCAGCCCGGTATCTGGGGGGCAAGAGACCCAGTACTTC.

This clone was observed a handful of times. CDR3 amino acids: CASSLLDSLNYGYTF. CDR3 coding DNA: TGTGCCAGCAGCTTGCTGGACAGTCTAAACTATGGCTACACCTTC. The V call is TRBV5-6, the J call TRBJ1-2, with a tentative D call TRBD1 (6 bases). The germline V gene encodes CDR1 SGHDT and CDR2 YYEEEE. The CDR3 has 15 residues. The V and J ends lost 1 base and 2 bases respectively, with 12 bases between them.

The CDR3 DNA reads as TGTGCCAGCAGCAGATTAGGACAGGCGGACTCCTACGAGCAGTACTTC. Translating gives CASSRLGQADSYEQYF. The chain joins TRBV5-5 to TRBJ2-7; 7 bases are a match to TRBD1. Germline CDR1 is SGHKS and CDR2 is YYEKEE (reference sequence). This CDR3 has 16 amino acids. After removal of 4 bases from V and 0 bases from J, the junction contained 10 bases not matched to a gene.

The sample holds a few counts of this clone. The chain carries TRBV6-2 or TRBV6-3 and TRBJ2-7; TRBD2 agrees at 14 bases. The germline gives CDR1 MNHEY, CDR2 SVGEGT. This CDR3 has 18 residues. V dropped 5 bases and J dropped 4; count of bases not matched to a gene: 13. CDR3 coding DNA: TGTGCCAGCAGTCCCCGAGGACTAGCGGGAGGTAGAAGGTACGAGCAGTACTTC. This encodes CASSPRGLAGGRRYEQYF.

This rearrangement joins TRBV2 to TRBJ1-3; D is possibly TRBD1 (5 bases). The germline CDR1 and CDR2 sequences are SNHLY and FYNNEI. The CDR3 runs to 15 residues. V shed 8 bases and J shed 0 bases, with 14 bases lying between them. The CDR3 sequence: CASGGEQASGNTIYF. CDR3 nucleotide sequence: TGTGCCAGCGGCGGGGAACAGGCCTCTGGAAACACCATATATTTT. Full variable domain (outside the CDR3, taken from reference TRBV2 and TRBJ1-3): EPEVTQTPSHQVTQMGQEVILRCVPISNHLYFYWYRQILGQKVEFLVSFYNNEISEKSEIFDDQFSVERPDGSNFTLKIRSTKLEDSAMYFCASGGEQASGNTIYFGEGSWLTVV.

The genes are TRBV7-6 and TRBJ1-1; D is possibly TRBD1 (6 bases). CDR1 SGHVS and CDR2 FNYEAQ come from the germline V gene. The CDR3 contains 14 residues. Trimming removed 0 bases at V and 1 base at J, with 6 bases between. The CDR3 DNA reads TGTGCCAGCAGCTTAGCAGGGGGGAACACTGAAGCTTTCTTT. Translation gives CASSLAGGNTEAFF.

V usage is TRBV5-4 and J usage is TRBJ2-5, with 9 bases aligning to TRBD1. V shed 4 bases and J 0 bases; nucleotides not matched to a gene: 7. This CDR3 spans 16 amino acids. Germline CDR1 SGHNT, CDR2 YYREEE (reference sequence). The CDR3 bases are TGTGCCAGCAGCAACCGGGACAGGGTAGACCAAGAGACCCAGTACTTC. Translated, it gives CASSNRDRVDQETQYF. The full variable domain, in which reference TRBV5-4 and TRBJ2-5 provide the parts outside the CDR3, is ETGVTQSPTHLIKTRGQQVTLRCSSQSGHNTVSWYQQALGQGPQFIFQYYREEENGRGNFPPRFSGLQFPNYSSELNVNALELDDSALYLCASSNRDRVDQETQYFGPGTRLLVL.

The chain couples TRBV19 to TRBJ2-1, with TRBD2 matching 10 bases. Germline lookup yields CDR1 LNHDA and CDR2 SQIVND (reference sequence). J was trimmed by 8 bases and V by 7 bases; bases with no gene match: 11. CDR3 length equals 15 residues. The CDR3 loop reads CASKTSGGASDEQFF. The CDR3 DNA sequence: TGTGCCAGTAAAACGAGCGGGGGGGCTAGCGATGAGCAGTTCTTC.

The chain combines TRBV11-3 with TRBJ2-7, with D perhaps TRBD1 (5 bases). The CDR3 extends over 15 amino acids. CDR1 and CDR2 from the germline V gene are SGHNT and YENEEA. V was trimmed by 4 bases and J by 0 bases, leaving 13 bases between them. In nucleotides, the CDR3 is TGTGCCAGCAGCTCGACCCTGGGGCCCTCCTACGAGCAGTACTTC. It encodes CASSSTLGPSYEQYF.

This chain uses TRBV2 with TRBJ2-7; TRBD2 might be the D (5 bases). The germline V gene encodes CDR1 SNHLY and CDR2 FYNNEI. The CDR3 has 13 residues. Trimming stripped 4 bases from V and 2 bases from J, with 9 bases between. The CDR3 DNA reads TGTGCCAGCAGTGTTGGACTGGCCTACGAGCAGTACTTC. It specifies CASSVGLAYEQYF.

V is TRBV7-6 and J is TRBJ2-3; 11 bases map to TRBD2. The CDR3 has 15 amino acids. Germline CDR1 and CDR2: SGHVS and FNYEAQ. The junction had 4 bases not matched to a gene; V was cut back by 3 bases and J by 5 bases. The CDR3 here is CASSFSGGAEDTQYF. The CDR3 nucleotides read TGTGCCAGCAGCTTTAGCGGGGGGGCGGAAGATACGCAGTATTTT.

The CDR3 loop reads CASSLDRANYGYTF. The CDR3 DNA is TGCGCCAGCAGCCTGGACAGGGCCAACTATGGCTACACCTTC. This sequence joins TRBV4-1 and TRBJ1-2; 8 bases fit TRBD1. CDR3 length equals 14 residues. The ends lost 4 bases at V and 2 bases at J; junction bases unmatched: 3. Germline CDR1 reads MGHRA; CDR2 reads YSYEKL.

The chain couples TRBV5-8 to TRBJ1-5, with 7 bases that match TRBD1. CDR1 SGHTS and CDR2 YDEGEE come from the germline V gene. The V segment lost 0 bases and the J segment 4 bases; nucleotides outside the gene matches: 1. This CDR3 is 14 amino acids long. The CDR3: CASSLVQGNQPQHF. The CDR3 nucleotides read TGTGCCAGCAGCTTGGTACAGGGGAATCAGCCCCAGCATTTT. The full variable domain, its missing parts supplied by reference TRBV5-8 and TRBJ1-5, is EAGVTQSPTHLIKTRGQQATLRCSPISGHTSVYWYQQALGLGLQFLLWYDEGEERNRGNFPPRFSGRQFPNYSSELNVNALELEDSALYLCASSLVQGNQPQHFGDGTRLSIL.

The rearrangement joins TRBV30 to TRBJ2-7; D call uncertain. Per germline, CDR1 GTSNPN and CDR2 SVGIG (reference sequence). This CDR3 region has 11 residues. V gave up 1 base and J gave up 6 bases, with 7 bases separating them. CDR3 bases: TGTGCCTGGAGTGCTAGAGCCGAGCAGTACTTC. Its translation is CAWSARAEQYF.

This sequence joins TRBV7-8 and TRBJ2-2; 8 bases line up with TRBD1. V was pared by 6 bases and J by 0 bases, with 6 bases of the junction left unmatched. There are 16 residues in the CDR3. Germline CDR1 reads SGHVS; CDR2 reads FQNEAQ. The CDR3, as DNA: TGTGCCAGCAGTCCAACAGGGGGACCGAACACCGGGGAGCTGTTTTTT. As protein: CASSPTGGPNTGELFF.

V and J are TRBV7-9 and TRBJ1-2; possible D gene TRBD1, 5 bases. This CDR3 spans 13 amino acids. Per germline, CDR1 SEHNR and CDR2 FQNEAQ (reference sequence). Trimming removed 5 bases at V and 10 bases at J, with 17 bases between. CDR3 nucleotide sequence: TGTGCCAGCAGCGTTGACAGTTTTGGAGACTACACCTTC. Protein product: CASSVDSFGDYTF. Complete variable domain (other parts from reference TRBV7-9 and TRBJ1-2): DTGVSQNPRHKITKRGQNVTFRCDPISEHNRLYWYRQTLGQGPEFLTYFQNEAQLEKSRLLSDRFSAERPKGSFSTLEIQRTEQGDSAMYLCASSVDSFGDYTFGSGTRLTVV.

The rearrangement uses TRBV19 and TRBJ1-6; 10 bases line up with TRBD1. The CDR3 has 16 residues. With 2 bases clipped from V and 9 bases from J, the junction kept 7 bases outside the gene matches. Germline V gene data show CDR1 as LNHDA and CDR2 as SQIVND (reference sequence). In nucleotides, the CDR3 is TGTGCCAGTAGTATAAAGACCGGGACAGGGGCTTCACCCCTCCACTTT. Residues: CASSIKTGTGASPLHF.

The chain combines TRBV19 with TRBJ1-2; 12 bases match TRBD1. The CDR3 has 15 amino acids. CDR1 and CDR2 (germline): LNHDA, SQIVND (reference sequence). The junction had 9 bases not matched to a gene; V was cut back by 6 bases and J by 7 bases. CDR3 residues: CASRPPGQGAVGYTF. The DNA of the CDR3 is TGTGCCAGTAGGCCCCCGGGACAGGGGGCGGTTGGCTACACCTTC.

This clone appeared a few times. For the CDR3, the DNA is TGTGCCAGCAGTTACTCGGGAGTTCGGGGCGGGGAGCTGTTTTTT. Amino acids: CASSYSGVRGGELFF. This chain uses TRBV6-2 or TRBV6-3 with TRBJ2-2, with D perhaps matching TRBD2 (5 bases). CDR3 length: 15 residues. Deletions cut 0 bases from V and 7 bases from J, with 12 bases between. Germline V CDR1 and CDR2: MNHEY, SVGEGT.

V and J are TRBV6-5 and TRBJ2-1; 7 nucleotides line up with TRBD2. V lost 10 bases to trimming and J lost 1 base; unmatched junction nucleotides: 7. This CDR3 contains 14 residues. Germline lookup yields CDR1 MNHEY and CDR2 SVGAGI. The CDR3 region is CATNPGLSYNEQFF. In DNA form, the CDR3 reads TGTGCCACCAACCCGGGACTATCCTACAATGAGCAGTTCTTC.

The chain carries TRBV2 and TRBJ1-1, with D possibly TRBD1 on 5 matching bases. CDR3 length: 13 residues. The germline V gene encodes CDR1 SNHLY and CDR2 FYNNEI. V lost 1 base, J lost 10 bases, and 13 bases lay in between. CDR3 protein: CASSEDGTARAFF. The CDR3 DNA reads TGTGCCAGCAGTGAAGACGGGACTGCCCGAGCTTTCTTT.

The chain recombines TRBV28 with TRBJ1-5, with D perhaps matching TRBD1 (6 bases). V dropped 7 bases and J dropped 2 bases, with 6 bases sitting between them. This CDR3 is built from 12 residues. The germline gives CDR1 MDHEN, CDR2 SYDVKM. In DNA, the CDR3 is TGTGCCAGCAAGGGGGGCAATCAGCCCCAGCATTTT. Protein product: CASKGGNQPQHF.